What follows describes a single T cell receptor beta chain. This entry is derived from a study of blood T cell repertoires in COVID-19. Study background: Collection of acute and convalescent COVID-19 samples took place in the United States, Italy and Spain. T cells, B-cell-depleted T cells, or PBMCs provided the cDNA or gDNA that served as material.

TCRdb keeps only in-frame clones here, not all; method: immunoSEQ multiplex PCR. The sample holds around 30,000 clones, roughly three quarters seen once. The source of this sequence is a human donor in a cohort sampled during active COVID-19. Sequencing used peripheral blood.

CDR3 DNA: TGTGCCAGCAGCGTTGAGGCTCGCTCTGGAAACACCATATATTTT. This encodes CASSVEARSGNTIYF. The gene calls are TRBV9 and TRBJ1-3; D gene ambiguous. Trimming took off 2 bases at V and 0 bases at J, with 9 bases between the two ends. In germline, CDR1 is SGDLS, CDR2 YYNGEE. The CDR3 is 15 amino acids.